One and the same sample provided the 10 T cell receptor beta chains below, sequenced in a study of T cell repertoires in cytomegalovirus infection (dated 2019 in TCRdb). The reads were generated on an Illumina HiSeq 1500. TCRdb took the public reads, trimmed them with fastp at Q25, ran MiXCR for clone calling and kept in-frame beta chains. Rows are unified per CDR3 protein, each entry keeping the most common DNA and genes. This sample has about 700,000 distinct CDR3 sequences in its table, and 30% to 40% of those were observed once. 15% to 20% of the sample comes from the top ten. These receptors' targets are unknown. This specimen's treatment or condition label, interpreted: in vitro stimulation with specific CMV peptide epitopes to enrich CMV-specific T cells. The material was cultured PBMCs, obtained from culture after CMV antigen stimulation. Receptors were obtained from a human donor in good health (CMV status not recorded). Some clones in this sample may be carry-over from other donors' samples.

V and J are TRBV7-2 and TRBJ2-7; D is possibly TRBD2 (6 bases). From germline, CDR1 is SGHTA and CDR2 FQGNSA. The CDR3 has 14 residues. With 5 bases removed from V and 0 bases from J, the gap between germline ends came to 11 bases. CDR3 residues: CASSPSAVSYEQYF. The CDR3 DNA reads as TGTGCCAGCAGCCCTAGCGCCGTCTCCTACGAGCAGTACTTC.

This clonotype was recorded a few times. The CDR3 sequence is CASSLRWGFGSYNEQFF. The DNA for the CDR3 is TGTGCCAGCAGCCTACGCTGGGGGTTCGGCTCCTACAATGAGCAGTTCTTC. The chain couples TRBV5-6 to TRBJ2-1; either TRBD1 or TRBD2 may supply D (5 bases each). Germline V lookup: CDR1 SGHDT, CDR2 YYEEEE. Trimming removed 4 bases at V and 0 bases at J, with 17 bases between. The CDR3 loop spans 17 amino acids.

This clonotype has more than one count but fewer than ten. The V and J genes are TRBV20-1 and TRBJ2-3; tentative D call: TRBD1 (5 bases). The CDR3 sequence is 13 residues long. Germline V gene sequence: CDR1 DFQATT, CDR2 SNEGSKA (reference sequence). V lost 3 bases, J lost 10 bases, and 17 bases lay in between. The CDR3 loop reads CSARDNQGLPQYF. The CDR3 DNA follows: TGCAGTGCTAGGGATAACCAGGGCCTTCCGCAGTATTTT.

This clonotype has only a few counts. This chain uses TRBV12-5 with TRBJ2-1; the match to TRBD1 covers 7 bases. Germline lookup yields CDR1 LGHNT and CDR2 FRNRAP. The J segment lost 8 bases and the V segment lost 6 bases, leaving 16 bases of the junction unmatched. The CDR3 is made up of 16 amino acids. As DNA, the CDR3 is TGTGCTAGTGGGCGCCGTGAGGGGGCGTCCACCCATGAGCAGTTCTTC. Protein product: CASGRREGASTHEQFF.

J is TRBJ2-3 and V is TRBV9, with D possibly TRBD2 on 5 matching bases. Trimming left V 0 bases short and J 5 bases short, with 10 bases between. The CDR3 is 14 amino acids. Germline-derived CDR1 and CDR2 are SGDLS and YYNGEE. The CDR3 region has the DNA TGTGCCAGCAGCGTAGCCGACTACAAAGATACGCAGTATTTT. Its protein product is CASSVADYKDTQYF.

This clonotype was found a few times. V usage is TRBV20-1 and J usage is TRBJ2-3, with a possible D match to TRBD2 (7 bases). This CDR3 is 16 amino acids long. Germline V gene lookup returns CDR1 DFQATT and CDR2 SNEGSKA (reference sequence). The V gene lost 0 bases and the J gene lost 4 bases, with 17 bases spanning the gap. CDR3 nucleotides: TGCAGTGCTAGAGATGGGGGGGGGGCCCGGGCAGATACGCAGTATTTT. It yields the protein CSARDGGGARADTQYF.

This clonotype was counted ten times or more. The rearrangement uses TRBV7-8 and TRBJ2-3; D call uncertain. Between the trimmed V and J ends, which lost 5 bases and 5 bases, there was a span of 8 bases. CDR1 and CDR2 from the germline V gene are SGHVS and FQNEAQ. The CDR3 covers 12 residues. CDR3 loop: CASSISGDTQYF. DNA of the CDR3: TGTGCCAGCAGCATTTCGGGAGATACGCAGTATTTT.

This clonotype was counted many times. The chain couples TRBV7-2 to TRBJ1-1, with D perhaps matching TRBD1 (5 bases). The CDR3 sequence is 14 residues long. With 5 bases removed from V and 0 bases from J, the gap between germline ends came to 10 bases. CDR1 and CDR2 from the germline V gene are SGHTA and FQGNSA. Here the CDR3 reads CASSPGTLNTEAFF. DNA of the CDR3: TGTGCCAGCAGCCCGGGGACGTTGAACACTGAAGCTTTCTTT.

This clonotype was seen only a few times. J is TRBJ1-5 and V is TRBV28, with 7 bases matching TRBD1. The germline V gene encodes CDR1 MDHEN and CDR2 SYDVKM. The CDR3 has 16 residues. V trimming: 6 bases; J trimming: 3 bases; junction bases outside the gene matches: 11. CDR3 region: CASRTGQERVNQPQHF. The CDR3 DNA is TGTGCCAGCAGAACTGGACAGGAGCGGGTCAATCAGCCCCAGCATTTT.

This clonotype was seen a few times. CDR3 nucleotide sequence: TGTGCCAGCAGAGACACAGGGTTGAACACTGAAGCTTTCTTT. Protein: CASRDTGLNTEAFF. The chain employs TRBV2 and TRBJ1-1; TRBD1 might be the D (6 bases). Germline CDR1 reads SNHLY; CDR2 reads FYNNEI. CDR3 length: 14 residues. V was cut by 6 bases and J by 0 bases, with 11 bases left in between.